This TCR beta chain was profiled in a study of human T cells and chemical hapten exposure. Study in general: Upper inner arm skin measuring 2 cm by 2 cm received 2% DPC for sensitization.

This clonotype has only a few counts. In TCRdb, the RACE reads were re-called with MiXCR into one record per CDR3 protein. The table has fewer than 45,000 distinct CDR3 sequences, approximately 10% seen once; the top ten hold 25% to 35%. Germline loops: CDR1 MNHNS, CDR2 SASEGT. V lost 3 bases to trimming and J lost 2 bases; unmatched junction nucleotides: 7. This CDR3 region has 16 residues. Time point reported: pre-sensitization, week 0. The treatment: therapeutic diphenylcyclopropenone sensitization with weekly scalp DPC. The authors extracted total RNA from unfractionated whole blood. The source material was whole blood, sampled in connection with sensitization to the hapten diphenylcyclopropenone (DPC). The sequence came from a man aged 45 to 65 with alopecia areata. Some clones in this sample may be carry-over from other donors' samples. The gene calls are TRBV6-1 and TRBJ2-3; 8 bases match TRBD2. The chain's CDR3 is CASSEFSGTLTDTQYF. The CDR3 DNA follows: TGTGCCAGCAGTGAGTTTAGCGGGACTCTCACAGATACGCAGTATTTT.